One T cell receptor (beta chain) is described in this entry. The authors' processing: Amplified reference gene primers provided the basis for estimating nucleated cell counts. Only in-frame clones appear in the TCRdb table, and some are missing; sequencing was by immunoSEQ multiplex PCR. Clone size and the V and J calls come from that table; the DNA yielded D and trimming. The sample lists 250,000 to 400,000 clones; approximately 88% were seen once. The CDR3 is 16 amino acids. V shed 5 bases, J shed 0 bases, and the junction held 6 bases outside the gene matches. CDR1 and CDR2 (germline): LNHDA, SQIVND (reference sequence). This sample was taken from a study of blood T cell repertoires in COVID-19. Across the whole study: Acute and convalescent COVID-19 specimens originated in the United States, Italy and Spain. T cells, B-cell-depleted T cells, or PBMCs supplied cDNA or gDNA.

Seattle participants joined during active infection and were tracked over time. Sequencing used peripheral blood. The TCR comes from a woman aged 25-40 years with COVID-19, enrolled during active disease. J is TRBJ1-5 and V is TRBV19; 8 bases are shared with TRBD1. CDR3 DNA sequence: TGTGCCAGTAGTCCTGACAGGGGCTATAGCAATCAGCCCCAGCATTTT. It specifies CASSPDRGYSNQPQHF.